The T cell receptor (beta chain) under discussion was sequenced for a study of metastatic and nonmetastatic thyroid tumors (dated by TCRdb to the early 2020s). General notes on the study: The researchers compared repertoires between peripheral blood samples and tumor or nodule tissue samples from patients with malignant or benign thyroid disease. The research as a whole found: In both blood and tumor samples, TCR beta diversity was reported to be significantly higher in malignant tumors than in benign nodules.

No treatment had been received by any patient before thyroid surgery. Using T-cell receptor beta sequencing, the researchers looked back retrospectively at clinical samples from patients, gathered between about 2011 and 2019. V has 7 bases trimmed and J has 6 bases trimmed; junction bases matching no gene number 9. There are 14 amino acids in the CDR3, from cysteine to phenylalanine inclusive. The retained sequence is limited to the CDR3, 42 bases, with the frame set at the first base. CDR1 and CDR2 (MDHEN, SYDVKM) derive from the germline V gene. To prepare the library, PCR was applied. TCRdb records Illumina HiSeq 4000 as the sequencer. High-throughput sequencing was used to profile the TCR beta-chain CDR3 region of every patient. On the study's bioinformatics: The researchers built a classifier to tell apart papillary thyroid cancer patients with distant metastasis, based on CDR3 differences among clinicopathological groups. The Shannon index was used to measure repertoire diversity, and the Morisita-Horn index was used to measure how similar tumor and blood repertoires were. TCRdb reprocessing: public reads trimmed at Q25 with fastp, clones called with MiXCR, in-frame beta chains kept. These V and J calls derive from TCRdb rather than the authors' analysis. The sample yields about 6,000 clones; around 30% were counted once. Around a fifth of the sample is in the top ten clones.

This clone registers as large (0.1 to 1%) within its sample. Its antigen is currently not known. Base qualities are missing; no much larger clone stands one base away. Recombination linked TRBV28 to TRBJ1-5; 7 bases in the middle match TRBD1. Input material: adjacent normal tissue. The receptor was isolated from a female donor with papillary thyroid cancer or a benign thyroid nodule (not recorded which). Some clones in this sample may be carry-over from other donors' samples. CDR3 reads: CASTLARGPQPQHF. The DNA sequence reads TGTGCCAGCACCTTAGCGAGGGGGCCTCAGCCCCAGCATTTT.